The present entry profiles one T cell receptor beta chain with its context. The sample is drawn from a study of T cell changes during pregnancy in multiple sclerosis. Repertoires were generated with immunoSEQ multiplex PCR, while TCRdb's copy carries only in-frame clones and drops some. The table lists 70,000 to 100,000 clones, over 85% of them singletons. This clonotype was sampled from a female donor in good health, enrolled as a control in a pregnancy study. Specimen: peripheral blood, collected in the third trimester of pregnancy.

CDR3 protein: CASSAVGTANTEAFF. CDR3 DNA: TGTGCCAGCTCAGCAGTCGGGACAGCGAACACTGAAGCTTTCTTT. This rearrangement joins TRBV18 to TRBJ1-1; the match to TRBD1 covers 7 bases. The ends lost 5 bases at V and 1 base at J; junction bases unmatched: 7. The CDR3 consists of 15 residues. CDR1 KGHSH and CDR2 LQKENI come from the germline V gene.